This passage covers 16 T cell receptor beta chains from one sample sequenced in a study of shared clonotypes between healthy human individuals. This table comes from immunoSEQ multiplex PCR, and its TCRdb copy is limited to in-frame clones, with some not included. Here the sample spans about a million clones, about three quarters being singletons. Source material: memory CD4+ T cells sorted from blood. Subset reported: CD45RA-negative fraction. The receptor source for this set is a man between 18 and 29 years old in good health.

For this clone: Other DNA sequences within the sample encode an identical CDR3. J is TRBJ2-3 and V is TRBV4-2; D tentatively fits TRBD1 or TRBD2 (6 bases each). Germline V CDR1 and CDR2: LGHNA, YNFKEQ. The V and J ends lost 0 bases and 3 bases respectively, with 10 bases between them. The CDR3 is 15 amino acids. CDR3 nucleotides: TGTGCCAGCAGCCAAGAACAAGGGGGGACAGATACGCAGTATTTT. It translates to CASSQEQGGTDTQYF.

This clone was seen more than once but under ten times. The chain recombines TRBV6-1 with TRBJ2-7; TRBD2 matches at 9 bases. The germline V gene encodes CDR1 MNHNS and CDR2 SASEGT. Trimming removed 3 bases from V and 3 bases from J; junction bases left unmatched: 3. The CDR3 is 14 amino acids. CDR3 coding DNA: TGTGCCAGCAGTGACAGCGGGGGGTTCTACGAGCAGTACTTC. Residues: CASSDSGGFYEQYF.

Of note for this clone: The sample holds other DNA sequences that translate to the same CDR3. This chain connects TRBV18 to TRBJ2-5; D is uncertain. CDR3 length: 13 residues. The germline gives CDR1 KGHSH, CDR2 LQKENI. V lost 3 bases and J 4 bases, leaving 9 bases between the germline ends. CDR3 coding DNA: TGTGCCAGCTCACCCCCGGTCGGAGAGACCCAGTACTTC. Amino acid sequence: CASSPPVGETQYF.

The V and J genes are TRBV11-2 and TRBJ1-6, with 9 bases that match TRBD1. CDR1 is SGHAT and CDR2 is FQNNGV in the germline V gene. The CDR3 totals 14 residues. V shed 6 bases, J shed 9 bases, and the junction held 6 bases outside the gene matches. The CDR3 DNA is TGTGCCAGCAGTCCCGGGACAGGGATTTCACCCCTCCACTTT. It specifies CASSPGTGISPLHF.

The chain carries TRBV10-3 and TRBJ2-3; D gene unclear. Trimming stripped 0 bases from V and 0 bases from J, with 10 bases between. CDR1 and CDR2 (germline): ENHRY, SYGVKD. This CDR3 spans 16 amino acids. The CDR3 spells CAISESVVLSTDTQYF. The DNA of the CDR3 is TGTGCCATCAGTGAGTCGGTCGTTTTGAGCACAGATACGCAGTATTTT.

The gene calls are TRBV27 and TRBJ2-7; 10 positions match TRBD1. V shed 3 bases and J 3 bases; nucleotides not matched to a gene: 5. The V gene's germline CDR1 is MNHEY and CDR2 SMNVEV (reference sequence). The CDR3 spans 15 residues. The CDR3 is CASSFRDRGYYEQYF. DNA of the CDR3: TGTGCCAGCAGTTTCCGGGACAGGGGTTACTACGAGCAGTACTTC.

There are a few counts of this clone. The chain joins TRBV7-9 to TRBJ1-6; no reliable D call. V dropped 1 base and J dropped 10 bases, with 14 bases sitting between them. The CDR3 covers 15 residues. The germline V gene encodes CDR1 SEHNR and CDR2 FQNEAQ (reference sequence). DNA of the CDR3: TGTGCCAGCAGCTTAGATGACAAAGCCGGGTCACCCCTCCACTTT. Translation: CASSLDDKAGSPLHF.

The rearrangement uses TRBV7-3 and TRBJ2-3; possible D gene TRBD1, 6 bases. CDR3 length: 15 amino acids. Trimming removed 5 bases at V and 4 bases at J, with 16 bases between. The V gene's germline CDR1 is SGHTA and CDR2 FQGTGA. Here the CDR3 reads CASSIGDRLADTQYF. The CDR3 bases are TGTGCCAGCAGCATTGGAGACAGGCTAGCAGATACGCAGTATTTT.

In its sample, this clone was seen a few times. The V call is TRBV6-1, the J call TRBJ2-4, with TRBD2 matching over 9 bases. Germline V gene sequence: CDR1 MNHNS, CDR2 SASEGT. V lost 0 bases, J lost 12 bases, and 6 bases stayed unmatched. CDR3 length: 14 residues. In DNA form, the CDR3 reads TGTGCCAGCAGTGAAGCAAGCGGGGGGACTACTCAGTACTTC. The encoded protein is CASSEASGGTTQYF.

This clone was seen a handful of times. The chain employs TRBV6-4 and TRBJ2-2, with 7 nucleotides matching TRBD2. CDR3 size: 15 residues. The V gene end was trimmed by 5 bases and the J gene end by 5 bases; junction bases not matched to a gene: 8. Germline V gene data show CDR1 as MRHNA and CDR2 as SNTAGT. The CDR3, as DNA: TGTGCCAGCAGTTTGGCCCCCGGGAGGACCGGGGAGCTGTTTTTT. The encoded protein is CASSLAPGRTGELFF.

The chain is built from TRBV6-5 and TRBJ2-1, with 8 bases that match TRBD2. Germline trimming cut 2 bases from V and 2 bases from J; bases unmatched to any gene: 5. Per the germline V gene, CDR1 is MNHEY and CDR2 is SVGAGI. The CDR3 is made up of 16 amino acids. CDR3 protein: CASSYGNSGAYNEQFF. The CDR3 DNA reads TGTGCCAGCAGTTACGGTAATAGCGGGGCCTACAATGAGCAGTTCTTC.

This rearrangement joins TRBV29-1 to TRBJ1-1; tentatively, D is TRBD1 (6 bases). CDR1 is SQVTM, CDR2 ANQGSEA, per germline. Trimming took off 6 bases at V and 0 bases at J, with 14 bases between the two ends. The CDR3 length is 14 residues. The CDR3 DNA sequence: TGCAGCGTAGGGGGTCCGGGGATGAACACTGAAGCTTTCTTT. Translated, it gives CSVGGPGMNTEAFF.

The chain employs TRBV7-9 and TRBJ2-5; D possibly corresponds to TRBD2 (6 bases). The J call may be wrong; the DNA end is better matched by TRBJ2-7. Per the germline V gene, CDR1 is SEHNR and CDR2 is FQNEAQ (reference sequence). CDR3 length: 14 amino acids. CDR3 in amino acids: CASSFGWGEYEQYF. DNA for the CDR3: TGTGCCAGCAGCTTTGGCTGGGGGGAGTACGAGCAGTACTTC.

The V call is TRBV9, the J call TRBJ1-2; D ambiguous. CDR1 and CDR2 (germline): SGDLS, YYNGEE. CDR3 length: 14 amino acids. The ends were cut back, 0 bases at V and 0 bases at J, with 6 bases in the middle. The CDR3 here is CASSVASTNYGYTF. For the CDR3, the DNA is TGTGCCAGCAGCGTAGCCTCAACTAACTATGGCTACACCTTC.

As regards this clone: At one end the junction does not follow the germline gene, possibly because of a read error. The V call is TRBV18, the J call TRBJ1-2; TRBD1 matches at 11 bases. Looked up from germline, CDR1 is KGHSH and CDR2 is LQKENI. CDR3 length equals 14 residues. The CDR3, as DNA: TGTGCCAGCTCACCTAGTCCCGGGACAGGGGGGCACGCCTTC. This encodes CASSPSPGTGGHAF.

The chain employs TRBV5-6 and TRBJ2-5; 10 nucleotides match TRBD1. CDR3 length: 14 amino acids. The junction had 11 bases not matched to a gene; V was cut back by 4 bases and J by 11 bases. Germline-derived CDR1 and CDR2 are SGHDT and YYEEEE. CDR3 DNA sequence: TGTGCCAGCAGCCCGGGACAGGGGTGGAGGGAGCAGTACTTC. This encodes CASSPGQGWREQYF.